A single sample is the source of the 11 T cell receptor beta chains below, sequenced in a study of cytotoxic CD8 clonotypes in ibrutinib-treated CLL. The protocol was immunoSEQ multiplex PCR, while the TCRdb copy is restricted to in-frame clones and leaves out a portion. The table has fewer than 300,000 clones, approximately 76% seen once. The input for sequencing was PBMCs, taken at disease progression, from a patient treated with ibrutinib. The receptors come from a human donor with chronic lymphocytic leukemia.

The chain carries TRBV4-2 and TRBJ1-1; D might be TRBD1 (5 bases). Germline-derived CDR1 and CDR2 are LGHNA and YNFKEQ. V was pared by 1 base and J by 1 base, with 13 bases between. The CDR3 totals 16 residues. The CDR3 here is CASSQVIGGWNTEAFF. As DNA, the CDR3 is TGTGCCAGCAGCCAAGTTATTGGGGGATGGAACACTGAAGCTTTCTTT.

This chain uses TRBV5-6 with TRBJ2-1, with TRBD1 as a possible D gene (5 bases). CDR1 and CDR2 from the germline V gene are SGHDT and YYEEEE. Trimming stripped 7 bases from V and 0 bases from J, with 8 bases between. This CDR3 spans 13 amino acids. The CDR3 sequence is CASGTGSYNEQFF. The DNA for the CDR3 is TGTGCCAGCGGTACAGGCTCCTACAATGAGCAGTTCTTC.

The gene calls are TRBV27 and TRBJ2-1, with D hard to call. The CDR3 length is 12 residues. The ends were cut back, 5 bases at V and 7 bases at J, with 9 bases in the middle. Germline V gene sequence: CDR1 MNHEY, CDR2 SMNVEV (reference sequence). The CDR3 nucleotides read TGTGCCAGCAGTAGAAACAGAAATGAGCAGTTCTTC. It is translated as CASSRNRNEQFF.

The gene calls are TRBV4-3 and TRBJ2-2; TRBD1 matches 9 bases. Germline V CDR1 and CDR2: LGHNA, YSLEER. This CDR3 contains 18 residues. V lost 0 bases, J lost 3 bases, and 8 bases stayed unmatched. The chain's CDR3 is CASSQDPRTGVDTGELFF. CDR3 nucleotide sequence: TGCGCCAGCAGCCAAGACCCGAGGACAGGGGTCGACACCGGGGAGCTGTTTTTT.

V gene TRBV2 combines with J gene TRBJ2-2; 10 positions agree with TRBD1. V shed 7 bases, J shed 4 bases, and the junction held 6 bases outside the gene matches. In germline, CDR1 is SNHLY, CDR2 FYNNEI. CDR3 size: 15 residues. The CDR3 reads CASTIRTGGTGELFF. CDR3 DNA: TGTGCCAGCACCATAAGGACAGGGGGCACCGGGGAGCTGTTTTTT.

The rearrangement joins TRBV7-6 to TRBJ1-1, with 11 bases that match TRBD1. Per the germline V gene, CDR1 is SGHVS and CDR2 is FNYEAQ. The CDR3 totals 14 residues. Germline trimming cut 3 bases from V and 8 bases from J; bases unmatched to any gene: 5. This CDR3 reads CASSFGTGGSEAFF. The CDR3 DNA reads TGTGCCAGCAGCTTCGGGACAGGGGGGTCGGAAGCTTTCTTT.

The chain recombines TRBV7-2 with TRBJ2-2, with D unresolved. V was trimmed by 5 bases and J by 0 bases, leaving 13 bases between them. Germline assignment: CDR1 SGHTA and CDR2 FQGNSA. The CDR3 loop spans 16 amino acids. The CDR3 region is CASSRRRSPNTGELFF. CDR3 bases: TGTGCCAGCAGCCGCCGCCGGAGCCCGAACACCGGGGAGCTGTTTTTT. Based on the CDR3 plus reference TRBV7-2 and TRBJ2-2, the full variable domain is GAGVSQSPSNKVTEKGKDVELRCDPISGHTALYWYRQSLGQGLEFLIYFQGNSAPDKSGLPSDRFSAERTGGSVSTLTIQRTQQEDSAVYLCASSRRRSPNTGELFFGEGSRLTVL.

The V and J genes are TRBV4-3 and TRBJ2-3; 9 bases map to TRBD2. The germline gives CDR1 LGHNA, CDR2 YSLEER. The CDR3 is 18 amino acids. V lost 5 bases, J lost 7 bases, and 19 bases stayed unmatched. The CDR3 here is CASSAAKRVVREGNTQYF. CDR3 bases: TGCGCCAGCAGCGCAGCCAAAAGGGTGGTGCGGGAGGGCAATACGCAGTATTTT.

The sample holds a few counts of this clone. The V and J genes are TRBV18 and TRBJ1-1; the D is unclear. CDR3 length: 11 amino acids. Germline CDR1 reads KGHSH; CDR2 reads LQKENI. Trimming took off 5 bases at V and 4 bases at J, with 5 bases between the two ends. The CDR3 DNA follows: TGTGCCAGCTCAACCGGCACTGAAGCTTTCTTT. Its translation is CASSTGTEAFF.

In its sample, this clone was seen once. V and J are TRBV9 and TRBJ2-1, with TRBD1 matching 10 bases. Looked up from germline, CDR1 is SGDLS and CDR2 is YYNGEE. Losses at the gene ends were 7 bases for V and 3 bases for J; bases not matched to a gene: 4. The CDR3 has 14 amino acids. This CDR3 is CASSRDRGYNEQFF. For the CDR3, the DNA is TGTGCCAGCTCCCGGGACAGGGGCTACAATGAGCAGTTCTTC.

The CDR3 spells CASSLTPSGRAGTDTQYF. As DNA, the CDR3 is TGTGCCAGCAGTTTAACGCCTAGCGGGAGGGCCGGCACAGATACGCAGTATTTT. The chain carries TRBV27 and TRBJ2-3; 12 bases agree with TRBD2. CDR3 length equals 18 residues. Germline values: CDR1 MNHEY, CDR2 SMNVEV (reference sequence). Trimming cost V 2 bases and J 1 base; bases outside gene matches: 7.